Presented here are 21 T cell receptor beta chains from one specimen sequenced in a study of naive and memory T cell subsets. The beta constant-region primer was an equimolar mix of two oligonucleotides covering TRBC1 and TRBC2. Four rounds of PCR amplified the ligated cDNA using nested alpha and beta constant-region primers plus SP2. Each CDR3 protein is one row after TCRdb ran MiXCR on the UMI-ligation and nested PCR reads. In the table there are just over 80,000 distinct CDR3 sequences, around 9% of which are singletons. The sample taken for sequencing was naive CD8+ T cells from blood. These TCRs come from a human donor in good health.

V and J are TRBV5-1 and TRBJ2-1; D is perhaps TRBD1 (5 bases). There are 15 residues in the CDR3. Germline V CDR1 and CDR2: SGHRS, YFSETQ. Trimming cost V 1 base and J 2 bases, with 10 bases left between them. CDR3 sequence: CASSLLRGPYNEQFF. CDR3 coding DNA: TGCGCCAGCAGCTTGTTAAGGGGCCCCTACAATGAGCAGTTCTTC.

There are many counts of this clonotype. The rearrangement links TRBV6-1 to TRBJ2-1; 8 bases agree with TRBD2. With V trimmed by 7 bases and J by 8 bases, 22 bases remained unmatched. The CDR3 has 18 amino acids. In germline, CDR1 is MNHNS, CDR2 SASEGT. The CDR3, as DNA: TGTGCCAGCACTACCCGGGGGGGCGGCGGGACTTTCGTCTATGAGCAGTTCTTC. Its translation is CASTTRGGGGTFVYEQFF.

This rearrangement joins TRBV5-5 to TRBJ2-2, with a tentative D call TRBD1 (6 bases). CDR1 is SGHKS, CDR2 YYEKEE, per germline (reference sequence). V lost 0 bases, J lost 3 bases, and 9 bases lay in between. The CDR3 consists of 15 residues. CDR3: CASSLEDSYTGELFF. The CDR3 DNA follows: TGTGCCAGCAGCTTGGAGGACAGTTACACCGGGGAGCTGTTTTTT.

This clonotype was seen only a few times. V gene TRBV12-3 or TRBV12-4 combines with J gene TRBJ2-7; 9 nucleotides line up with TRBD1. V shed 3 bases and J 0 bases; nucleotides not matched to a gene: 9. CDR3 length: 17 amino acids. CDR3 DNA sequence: TGTGCCAGCAGTTTGTCGGGGCCGGGACAGGGCTCCTACGAGCAGTACTTC. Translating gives CASSLSGPGQGSYEQYF.

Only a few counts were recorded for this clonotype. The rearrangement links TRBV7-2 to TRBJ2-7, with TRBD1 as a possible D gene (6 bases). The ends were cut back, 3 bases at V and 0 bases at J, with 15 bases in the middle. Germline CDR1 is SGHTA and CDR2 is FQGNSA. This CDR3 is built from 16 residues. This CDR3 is CASSLARQGSSYEQYF. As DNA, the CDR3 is TGTGCCAGCAGCTTGGCTCGGCAGGGGAGCTCCTACGAGCAGTACTTC.

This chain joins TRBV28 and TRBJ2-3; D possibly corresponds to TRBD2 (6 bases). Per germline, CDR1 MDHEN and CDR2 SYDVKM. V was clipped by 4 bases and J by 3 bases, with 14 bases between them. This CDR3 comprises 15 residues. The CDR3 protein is CASSSGAGSTDTQYF. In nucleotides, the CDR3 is TGTGCCAGCAGTTCTGGGGCGGGGAGTACAGATACGCAGTATTTT. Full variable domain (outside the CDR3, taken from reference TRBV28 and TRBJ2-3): DVKVTQSSRYLVKRTGEKVFLECVQDMDHENMFWYRQDPGLGLRLIYFSYDVKMKEKGDIPEGYSVSREKKERFSLILESASTNQTSMYLCASSSGAGSTDTQYFGPGTRLTVL.

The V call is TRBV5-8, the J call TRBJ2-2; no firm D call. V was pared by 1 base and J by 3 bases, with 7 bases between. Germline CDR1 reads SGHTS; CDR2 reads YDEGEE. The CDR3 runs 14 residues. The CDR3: CASSLRSYTGELFF. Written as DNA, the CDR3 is TGTGCCAGCAGCTTGAGGTCTTACACCGGGGAGCTGTTTTTT.

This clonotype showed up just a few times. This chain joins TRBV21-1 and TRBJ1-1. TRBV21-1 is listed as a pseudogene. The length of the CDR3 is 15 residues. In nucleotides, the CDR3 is TGTGCCAGCAGCGAACAGAATTGGTTCGACACTGAAGCTTTCTTT. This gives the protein CASSEQNWFDTEAFF.

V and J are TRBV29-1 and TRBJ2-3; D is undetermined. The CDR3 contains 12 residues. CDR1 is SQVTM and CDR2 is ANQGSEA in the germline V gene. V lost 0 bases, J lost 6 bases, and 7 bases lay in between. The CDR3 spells CSVEEGSDTQYF. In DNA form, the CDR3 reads TGCAGCGTTGAAGAAGGAAGCGATACGCAGTATTTT.

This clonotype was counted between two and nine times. The CDR3 loop reads CASSQLPGQVFF. The CDR3 bases are TGTGCCAGCAGCCAGCTTCCGGGACAGGTTTTTTTT. The chain recombines TRBV3-1 with TRBJ1-4; 8 bases map to TRBD1. V shed 3 bases and J 17 bases; nucleotides not matched to a gene: 8. CDR3 length equals 12 residues. Germline CDR1 LGHDT, CDR2 YNNKEL (reference sequence).

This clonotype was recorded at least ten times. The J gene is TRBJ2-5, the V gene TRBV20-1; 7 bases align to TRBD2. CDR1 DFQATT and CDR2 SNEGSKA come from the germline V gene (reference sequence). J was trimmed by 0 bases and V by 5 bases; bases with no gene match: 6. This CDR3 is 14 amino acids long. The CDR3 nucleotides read TGCAGTGCTGAGAGCGGGAACCACCAAGAGACCCAGTACTTC. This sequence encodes CSAESGNHQETQYF.

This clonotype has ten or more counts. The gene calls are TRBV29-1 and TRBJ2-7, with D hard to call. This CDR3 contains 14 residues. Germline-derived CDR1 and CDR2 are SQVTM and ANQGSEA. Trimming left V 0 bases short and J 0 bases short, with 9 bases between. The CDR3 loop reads CSVEEASSSYEQYF. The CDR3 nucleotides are TGCAGCGTTGAAGAAGCGTCAAGCTCCTACGAGCAGTACTTC.

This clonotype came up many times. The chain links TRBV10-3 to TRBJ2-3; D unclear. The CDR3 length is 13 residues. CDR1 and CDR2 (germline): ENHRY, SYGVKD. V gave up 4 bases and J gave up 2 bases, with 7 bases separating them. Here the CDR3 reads CAISGLITDTQYF. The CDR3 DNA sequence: TGTGCCATCAGTGGACTTATCACAGATACGCAGTATTTT.

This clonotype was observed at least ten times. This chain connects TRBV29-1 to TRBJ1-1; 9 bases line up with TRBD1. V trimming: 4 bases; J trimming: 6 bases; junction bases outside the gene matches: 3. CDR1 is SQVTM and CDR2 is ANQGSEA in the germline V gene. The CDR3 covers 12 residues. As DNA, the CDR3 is TGCAGCGTTGCGGGACAGGGTCCTGAAGCTTTCTTT. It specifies CSVAGQGPEAFF.

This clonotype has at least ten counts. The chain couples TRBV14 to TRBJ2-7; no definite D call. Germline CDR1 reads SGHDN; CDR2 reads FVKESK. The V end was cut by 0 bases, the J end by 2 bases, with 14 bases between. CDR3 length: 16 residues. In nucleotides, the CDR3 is TGTGCCAGCAGCCAAGATCCGCGACTCCCGACCTACGAGCAGTACTTC. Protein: CASSQDPRLPTYEQYF.

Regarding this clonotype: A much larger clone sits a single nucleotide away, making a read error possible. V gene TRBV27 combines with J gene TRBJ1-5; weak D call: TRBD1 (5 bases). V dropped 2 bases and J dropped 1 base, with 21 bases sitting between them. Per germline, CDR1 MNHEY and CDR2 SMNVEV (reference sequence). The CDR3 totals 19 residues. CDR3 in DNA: TGTGCCAGCAGTTTACCTAGAACTTGGGACGTAGTAAGCAATCAGCCCCAGCATTTT. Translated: CASSLPRTWDVVSNQPQHF.

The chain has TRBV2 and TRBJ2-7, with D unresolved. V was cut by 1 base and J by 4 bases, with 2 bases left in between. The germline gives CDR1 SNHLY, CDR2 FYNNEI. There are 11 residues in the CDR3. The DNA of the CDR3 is TGTGCCAGCAGTGAAGAGTACGAGCAGTACTTC. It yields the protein CASSEEYEQYF.

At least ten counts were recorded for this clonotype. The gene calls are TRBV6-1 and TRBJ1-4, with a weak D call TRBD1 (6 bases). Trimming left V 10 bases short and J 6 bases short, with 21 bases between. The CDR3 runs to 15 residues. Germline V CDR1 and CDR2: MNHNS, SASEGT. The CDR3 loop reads CATLTGRGRDEKLFF. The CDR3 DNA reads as TGTGCCACCTTAACAGGGCGAGGACGAGATGAAAAACTGTTTTTT.

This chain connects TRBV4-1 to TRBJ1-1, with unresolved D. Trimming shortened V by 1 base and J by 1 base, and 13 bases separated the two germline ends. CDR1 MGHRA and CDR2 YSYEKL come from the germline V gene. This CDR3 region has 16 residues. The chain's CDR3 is CASSQGAAGTNTEAFF. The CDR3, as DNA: TGCGCCAGCAGCCAAGGGGCGGCAGGAACGAACACTGAAGCTTTCTTT.

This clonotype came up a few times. CDR3 protein: CASRPFSQLYGYTF. Written as DNA, the CDR3 is TGTGCCAGTAGACCTTTCTCCCAGCTCTATGGCTACACCTTC. This chain connects TRBV19 to TRBJ1-2, with D unclear. The V gene lost 6 bases and the J gene lost 4 bases, with 15 bases spanning the gap. CDR3 length: 14 amino acids. The germline V gene has CDR1 LNHDA and CDR2 SQIVND (reference sequence). Supplemented by reference TRBV19 and TRBJ1-2, the full variable domain reads DGGITQSPKYLFRKEGQNVTLSCEQNLNHDAMYWYRQDPGQGLRLIYYSQIVNDFQKGDIAEGYSVSREKKESFPLTVTSAQKNPTAFYLCASRPFSQLYGYTFGSGTRLTVV.

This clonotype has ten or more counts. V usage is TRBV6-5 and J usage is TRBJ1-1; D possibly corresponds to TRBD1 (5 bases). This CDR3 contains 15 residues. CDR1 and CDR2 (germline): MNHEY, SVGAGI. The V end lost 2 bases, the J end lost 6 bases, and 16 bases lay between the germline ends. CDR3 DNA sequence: TGTGCCAGCAGTTACGCAATCCGGGGGAGGTCTGAAGCTTTCTTT. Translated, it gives CASSYAIRGRSEAFF.